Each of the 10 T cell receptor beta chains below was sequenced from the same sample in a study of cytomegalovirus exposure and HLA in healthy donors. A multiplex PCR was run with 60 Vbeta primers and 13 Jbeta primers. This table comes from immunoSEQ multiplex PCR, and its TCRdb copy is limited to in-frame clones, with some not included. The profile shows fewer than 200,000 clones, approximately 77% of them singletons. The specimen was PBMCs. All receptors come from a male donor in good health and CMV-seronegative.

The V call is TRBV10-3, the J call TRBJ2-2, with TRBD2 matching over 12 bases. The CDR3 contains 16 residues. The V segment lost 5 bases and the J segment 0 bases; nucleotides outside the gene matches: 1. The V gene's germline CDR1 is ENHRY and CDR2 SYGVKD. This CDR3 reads CAISTSGRTNTGELFF. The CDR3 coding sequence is TGTGCCATCAGTACTAGCGGGAGGACGAACACCGGGGAGCTGTTTTTT.

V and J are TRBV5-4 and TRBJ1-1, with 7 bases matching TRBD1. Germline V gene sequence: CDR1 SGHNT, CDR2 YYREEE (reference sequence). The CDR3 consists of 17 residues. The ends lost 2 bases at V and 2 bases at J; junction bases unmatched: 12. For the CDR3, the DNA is TGTGCCAGCAGCTTCTCGGGTAGGGGGCCAACCAACACTGAAGCTTTCTTT. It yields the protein CASSFSGRGPTNTEAFF.

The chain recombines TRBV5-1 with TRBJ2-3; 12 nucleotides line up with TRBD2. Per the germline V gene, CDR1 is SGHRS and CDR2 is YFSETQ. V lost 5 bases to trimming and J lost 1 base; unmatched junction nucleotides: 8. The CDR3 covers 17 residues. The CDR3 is CASSELAGGRGTDTQYF. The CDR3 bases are TGCGCCAGCAGTGAACTAGCGGGGGGCCGCGGCACAGATACGCAGTATTTT. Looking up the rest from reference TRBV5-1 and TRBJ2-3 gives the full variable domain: KAGVTQTPRYLIKTRGQQVTLSCSPISGHRSVSWYQQTPGQGLQFLFEYFSETQRNKGNFPGRFSGRQFSNSRSEMNVSTLELGDSALYLCASSELAGGRGTDTQYFGPGTRLTVL.

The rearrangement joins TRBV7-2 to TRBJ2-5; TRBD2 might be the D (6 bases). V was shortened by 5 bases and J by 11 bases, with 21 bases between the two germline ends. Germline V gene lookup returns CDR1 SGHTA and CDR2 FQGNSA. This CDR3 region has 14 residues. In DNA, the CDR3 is TGTGCCAGCAGCCGCAGCGTGGGGGGTGGGGAGCAGTACTTC. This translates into CASSRSVGGGEQYF.

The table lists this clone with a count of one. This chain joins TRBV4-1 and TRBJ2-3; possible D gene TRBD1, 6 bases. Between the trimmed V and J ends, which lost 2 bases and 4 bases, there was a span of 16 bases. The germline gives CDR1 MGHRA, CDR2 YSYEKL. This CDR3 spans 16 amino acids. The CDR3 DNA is TGCGCCAGCAGCCAACTCGCAGGGGCTTCCCCAGATACGCAGTATTTT. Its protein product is CASSQLAGASPDTQYF.

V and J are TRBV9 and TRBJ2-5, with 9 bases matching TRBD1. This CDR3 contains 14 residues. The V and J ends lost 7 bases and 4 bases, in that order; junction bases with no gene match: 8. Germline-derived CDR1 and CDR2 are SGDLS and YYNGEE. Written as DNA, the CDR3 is TGTGCCAGCCATCGACGGGACAGGGTAGAGACCCAGTACTTC. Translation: CASHRRDRVETQYF. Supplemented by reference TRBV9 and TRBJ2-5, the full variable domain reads DSGVTQTPKHLITATGQRVTLRCSPRSGDLSVYWYQQSLDQGLQFLIQYYNGEERAKGNILERFSAQQFPDLHSELNLSSLELGDSALYFCASHRRDRVETQYFGPGTRLLVL.

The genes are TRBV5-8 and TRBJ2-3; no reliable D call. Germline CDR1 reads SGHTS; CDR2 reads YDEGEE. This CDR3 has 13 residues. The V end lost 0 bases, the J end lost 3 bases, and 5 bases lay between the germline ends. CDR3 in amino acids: CASSLARTDTQYF. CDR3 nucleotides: TGTGCCAGCAGCTTGGCCCGGACAGATACGCAGTATTTT.

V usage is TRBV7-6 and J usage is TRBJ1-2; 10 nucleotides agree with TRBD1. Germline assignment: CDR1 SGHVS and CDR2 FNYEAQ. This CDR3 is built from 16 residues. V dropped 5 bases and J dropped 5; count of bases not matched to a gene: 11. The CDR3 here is CASSLLVGTGEYGYTF. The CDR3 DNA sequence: TGTGCCAGCAGCCTGTTGGTGGGGACAGGGGAATATGGCTACACCTTC.

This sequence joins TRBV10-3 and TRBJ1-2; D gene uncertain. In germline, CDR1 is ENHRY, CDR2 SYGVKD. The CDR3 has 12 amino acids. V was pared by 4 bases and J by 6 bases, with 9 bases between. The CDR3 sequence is CAISVSVDGYTF. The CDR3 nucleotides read TGTGCCATCAGTGTTTCAGTGGATGGCTACACCTTC.

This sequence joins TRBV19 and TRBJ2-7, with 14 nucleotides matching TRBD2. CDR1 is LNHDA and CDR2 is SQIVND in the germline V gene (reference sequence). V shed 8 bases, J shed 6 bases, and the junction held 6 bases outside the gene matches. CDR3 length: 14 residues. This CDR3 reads CASAEGLAGGEQYF. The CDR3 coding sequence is TGTGCCAGTGCTGAAGGACTAGCGGGAGGCGAGCAGTACTTC.